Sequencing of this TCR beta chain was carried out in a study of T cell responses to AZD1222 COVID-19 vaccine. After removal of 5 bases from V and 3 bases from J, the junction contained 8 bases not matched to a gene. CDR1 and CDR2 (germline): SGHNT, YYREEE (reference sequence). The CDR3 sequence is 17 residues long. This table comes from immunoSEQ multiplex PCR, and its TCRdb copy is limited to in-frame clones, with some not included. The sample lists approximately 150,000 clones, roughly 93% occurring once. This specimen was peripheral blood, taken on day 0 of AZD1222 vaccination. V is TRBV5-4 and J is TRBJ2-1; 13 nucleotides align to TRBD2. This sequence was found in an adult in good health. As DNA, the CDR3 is TGTGCCAGCAGGTCGACTAGCGGGGGGATAATCTACAATGAGCAGTTCTTC. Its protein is CASRSTSGGIIYNEQFF.